The sequence of this T cell receptor beta chain was determined in a study of early T cells in non-severe SARS-CoV-2 infection. TCRdb reprocessed the 5' RACE reads with MiXCR, giving one entry per CDR3 protein. The table lists around 52,000 distinct CDR3 sequences, around 12% of them singletons. The table lists this clonotype with many counts. The clonotype comes from an adult who was a healthcare worker with PCR-confirmed SARS-CoV-2 infection or an uninfected control (not recorded which). The sample comprised whole blood.

CDR3 residues: CASSRDREVNEQFF. The CDR3 coding sequence is TGTGCCAGCAGCCGGGACAGGGAGGTCAATGAGCAGTTCTTC. V and J are TRBV2 and TRBJ2-1, with 9 nucleotides matching TRBD1. Trimming cost V 6 bases and J 6 bases; bases outside gene matches: 6. CDR1 SNHLY and CDR2 FYNNEI come from the germline V gene. There are 14 residues in the CDR3.